Each of the 22 T cell receptor beta chains below was sequenced from the same sample in a study of T cells after yellow fever vaccination. Each CDR3 protein is one row after TCRdb ran MiXCR on the 5' RACE reads. This table holds a few hundred thousand distinct CDR3 sequences, around 19% found once. Here the sequenced sample was PBMCs, taken before the yellow fever booster vaccination. The receptor source for this set is a man aged 18 to 29 who received the YFV17D yellow fever vaccine.

In its sample, this clonotype was seen a few times. The chain carries TRBV11-2 and TRBJ2-3; D gene unclear. Germline-derived CDR1 and CDR2 are SGHAT and FQNNGV. The CDR3 totals 14 residues. Trimming cost V 5 bases and J 4 bases, with 13 bases left between them. CDR3 region: CASSPGLGPDTQYF. The CDR3 DNA reads as TGTGCCAGCAGCCCCGGTCTCGGGCCAGATACGCAGTATTTT. Combining the CDR3 with reference TRBV11-2 and TRBJ2-3 gives the whole variable domain EAGVAQSPRYKIIEKRQSVAFWCNPISGHATLYWYQQILGQGPKLLIQFQNNGVVDDSQLPKDRFSAERLKGVDSTLKIQPAKLEDSAVYLCASSPGLGPDTQYFGPGTRLTVL.

CDR3 sequence reads: CASSLAHGTQNEKLFF. CDR3 sequence (DNA): TGCGCCAGCAGCTTGGCTCATGGAACCCAGAATGAAAAACTGTTTTTT. The J gene is TRBJ1-4, the V gene TRBV5-1; the D is unclear. V was cut by 0 bases and J by 5 bases, with 14 bases left in between. Looked up from germline, CDR1 is SGHRS and CDR2 is YFSETQ. This CDR3 spans 16 amino acids. Supplemented by reference TRBV5-1 and TRBJ1-4, the full variable domain reads KAGVTQTPRYLIKTRGQQVTLSCSPISGHRSVSWYQQTPGQGLQFLFEYFSETQRNKGNFPGRFSGRQFSNSRSEMNVSTLELGDSALYLCASSLAHGTQNEKLFFGSGTQLSVL.

This clonotype was seen more than once but under ten times. The rearrangement joins TRBV10-3 to TRBJ2-1; 10 bases align to TRBD1. CDR1 is ENHRY and CDR2 is SYGVKD in the germline V gene. V dropped 0 bases and J dropped 7; count of bases not matched to a gene: 3. The CDR3 spans 15 residues. The CDR3 loop is CAISESGQGVNEQFF. The CDR3 nucleotides read TGTGCCATCAGTGAGTCAGGACAGGGGGTGAATGAGCAGTTCTTC.

This clonotype was picked up a small number of times. The chain links TRBV12-3 or TRBV12-4 to TRBJ2-2; D is uncertain. With 0 bases removed from V and 1 base from J, the gap between germline ends came to 9 bases. The CDR3 consists of 16 residues. CDR3: CASSLARSVNTGELFF. The CDR3 DNA reads TGTGCCAGCAGTTTAGCAAGGTCGGTGAACACCGGGGAGCTGTTTTTT.

CDR3 region: CASSLTGGYTEAFF. CDR3 nucleotides: TGTGCCAGCAGTTTGACAGGGGGCTACACTGAAGCTTTCTTT. The chain couples TRBV7-9 to TRBJ1-1; 10 bases fit TRBD1. Germline V gives CDR1 SEHNR, CDR2 FQNEAQ (reference sequence). V shed 6 bases, J shed 3 bases, and the junction held 4 bases outside the gene matches. There are 14 residues in the CDR3.

This clonotype was observed many times. This chain uses TRBV5-1 with TRBJ2-7, with a possible D match to TRBD2 (6 bases). The CDR3 spans 14 residues. Germline V gene data show CDR1 as SGHRS and CDR2 as YFSETQ. Trimming cost V 0 bases and J 2 bases, with 9 bases left between them. CDR3 sequence reads: CASSLGWGAYEQYF. The CDR3 DNA reads as TGCGCCAGCAGCTTGGGATGGGGGGCCTACGAGCAGTACTTC.

This clonotype was detected only a few times. The genes are TRBV7-7 and TRBJ2-1; no definite D call. Per germline, CDR1 SSHAT and CDR2 FNYEAQ (reference sequence). The CDR3 consists of 14 residues. Trimming pared 4 bases from V and 10 bases from J, leaving 17 bases between. This CDR3 is CASSSGGVLAEQFF. Written as DNA, the CDR3 is TGTGCCAGCAGCTCGGGCGGTGTCTTGGCGGAGCAGTTCTTC.

The V and J genes are TRBV5-5 and TRBJ1-6; D is unresolved. This CDR3 has 20 residues. Germline V gene lookup returns CDR1 SGHKS and CDR2 YYEKEE (reference sequence). V lost 1 base, J lost 0 bases, and 20 bases lay in between. The CDR3, as DNA: TGTGCCAGCAGCTTGCGGCAGGTCCCACTATTAAGCTCCTATAATTCACCCCTCCACTTT. Translation: CASSLRQVPLLSSYNSPLHF.

This clonotype was seen more than once but under ten times. This rearrangement joins TRBV11-2 to TRBJ1-3; D possibly corresponds to TRBD1 (5 bases). The germline V and J ends were trimmed by 5 bases and 0 bases, with 17 bases remaining between them. The CDR3 totals 17 residues. The V gene's germline CDR1 is SGHAT and CDR2 FQNNGV. In DNA form, the CDR3 reads TGTGCCAGCAGCAAACCGGGACGGCTAAGCTCTGGAAACACCATATATTTT. It translates to CASSKPGRLSSGNTIYF.

With regard to this clonotype: One junction end disagrees with the germline gene, perhaps due to a read error. The rearrangement uses TRBV7-7 and TRBJ2-1, with a possible D match to TRBD1 (6 bases). The CDR3 consists of 14 residues. From germline, CDR1 is SSHAT and CDR2 FNYEAQ (reference sequence). CDR3 bases: TGTGCTAGCAGCCCTGAGGGGACATCCAATGAGCAGTTCTTC. Translation gives CASSPEGTSNEQFF.

The CDR3 nucleotides are TGTGCCAGCTCACCATTAGGACGACAGTCCGAGACCCAGTACTTC. Translated, it gives CASSPLGRQSETQYF. This chain connects TRBV18 to TRBJ2-5; the D gene is possibly TRBD1 (5 bases). CDR1 and CDR2 (germline): KGHSH, LQKENI. The CDR3 covers 15 residues. The V and J ends lost 2 bases and 5 bases respectively, with 15 bases between them. Full variable domain (rest looked up from reference TRBV18 and TRBJ2-5): NAGVMQNPRHLVRRRGQEARLRCSPMKGHSHVYWYRQLPEEGLKFMVYLQKENIIDESGMPKERFSAEFPKEGPSILRIQQVVRGDSAAYFCASSPLGRQSETQYFGPGTRLLVL.

This clonotype was seen more than once but under ten times. The genes are TRBV20-1 and TRBJ2-3, with TRBD2 identical over 8 bases. Germline CDR1 and CDR2: DFQATT and SNEGSKA (reference sequence). The CDR3 runs 13 residues. V shed 4 bases, J shed 10 bases, and the junction held 10 bases outside the gene matches. CDR3 in amino acids: CSAIPSGRGPQYF. The CDR3 region has the DNA TGCAGTGCTATACCTAGCGGGCGAGGGCCGCAGTATTTT.

The V gene is TRBV7-9, the J gene TRBJ1-2; perhaps TRBD1 as D (5 bases). CDR1 SEHNR and CDR2 FQNEAQ come from the germline V gene (reference sequence). V gave up 9 bases and J gave up 0 bases, with 8 bases separating them. The CDR3 length is 12 residues. The CDR3 DNA sequence: TGTGCCAGTTACAGGTCTAACTATGGCTACACCTTC. As protein: CASYRSNYGYTF.

The chain is built from TRBV9 and TRBJ1-4, with unresolved D. Germline values: CDR1 SGDLS, CDR2 YYNGEE. Trimming left V 0 bases short and J 6 bases short, with 9 bases between. This CDR3 comprises 14 residues. CDR3 loop: CASSVGGRYEKLFF. CDR3 sequence (DNA): TGTGCCAGCAGCGTAGGAGGGAGGTATGAAAAACTGTTTTTT.

This clonotype has just a few counts. The chain employs TRBV4-3 and TRBJ2-1; 7 nucleotides line up with TRBD2. Germline CDR1 reads LGHNA; CDR2 reads YSLEER. The CDR3 extends over 17 amino acids. V shed 3 bases, J shed 4 bases, and the junction held 12 bases outside the gene matches. The CDR3: CASSQEGGREQYNEQFF. The DNA for the CDR3 is TGCGCCAGCAGCCAGGAGGGTGGGCGGGAGCAATACAATGAGCAGTTCTTC.

This clonotype was seen more than once but under ten times. The chain uses TRBV3-1 and TRBJ2-5; D is perhaps TRBD2 (6 bases). The V gene's germline CDR1 is LGHDT and CDR2 YNNKEL (reference sequence). The ends were cut back, 0 bases at V and 5 bases at J, with 10 bases in the middle. The CDR3 has 14 residues. CDR3 loop: CASSQEWGRETQYF. The CDR3 DNA sequence: TGTGCCAGCAGCCAAGAGTGGGGGAGGGAGACCCAGTACTTC.

This clonotype was seen a few times. The CDR3 DNA follows: TGTGCCACCAGCAGAGTTGGGGAAATCCAGCCCCAGCATTTT. Protein product: CATSRVGEIQPQHF. This chain links TRBV15 with TRBJ1-5; D not resolved. The CDR3 covers 14 residues. Germline CDR1 and CDR2: LNHNV and YYDKDF (reference sequence). Trimming pared 1 base from V and 7 bases from J, leaving 11 bases between. Together with reference TRBV15 and TRBJ1-5, the CDR3 gives the full variable domain: DAMVIQNPRYQVTQFGKPVTLSCSQTLNHNVMYWYQQKSSQAPKLLFHYYDKDFNNEADTPDNFQSRRPNTSFCFLDIRSPGLGDTAMYLCATSRVGEIQPQHFGDGTRLSIL.

This clonotype has only a few counts. The gene calls are TRBV7-3 and TRBJ2-2; perhaps TRBD2 as D (5 bases). This CDR3 has 15 residues. The germline V and J ends were trimmed by 0 bases and 7 bases, with 12 bases remaining between them. Germline CDR1 is SGHTA and CDR2 is FQGTGA. The CDR3 sequence: CASSLTFVGSGELFF. In DNA, the CDR3 is TGTGCCAGCAGCTTAACCTTCGTAGGGAGCGGGGAGCTGTTTTTT.

The chain employs TRBV15 and TRBJ1-2, with 8 bases that match TRBD1. The CDR3 loop spans 16 amino acids. J gave up 4 bases and V 1 base, and 8 bases lay outside the gene matches. Germline CDR1 is LNHNV and CDR2 is YYDKDF (reference sequence). The CDR3 protein is CATSRGGQGFLYGYTF. CDR3 sequence (DNA): TGTGCCACCAGCAGAGGTGGACAGGGATTTCTCTATGGCTACACCTTC.

This clonotype came up many times. The chain has TRBV5-1 and TRBJ1-3, with a possible D match to TRBD1 (6 bases). V lost 10 bases and J lost 5, with 19 bases in between. Germline loops: CDR1 SGHRS, CDR2 YFSETQ. This CDR3 is 14 amino acids long. The CDR3 coding sequence is TGCGCCTTCCACCCGGGACAATGGAGAAACACCATATATTTT. As protein: CAFHPGQWRNTIYF.

J is TRBJ2-3 and V is TRBV6-2 or TRBV6-3, with D uncertain. The CDR3 covers 15 residues. The germline CDR1 and CDR2 sequences are MNHEY and SVGEGT. Trimming removed 0 bases from V and 3 bases from J, with 10 bases in between. As DNA, the CDR3 is TGTGCCAGCAGTTACTCGCCGCAAAGGACAGATACGCAGTATTTT. This translates into CASSYSPQRTDTQYF.

In its sample, this clonotype was seen a few times. This chain uses TRBV30 with TRBJ1-1, with D uncertain. In germline, CDR1 is GTSNPN, CDR2 SVGIG (reference sequence). The CDR3 is 13 residues long. V lost 1 base and J lost 4, with 10 bases in between. The CDR3 nucleotides are TGTGCCTGGAGTGGTCGGGTGGGCACTGAAGCTTTCTTT. It encodes CAWSGRVGTEAFF.